These 18 T cell receptor beta chains originate from one sample sequenced in a study of shared clonotypes between healthy human individuals. Data came from immunoSEQ multiplex PCR; TCRdb stores just in-frame clones and leaves some out. Of millions of clones listed, 85% to 95% are singletons. Terminally differentiated effector memory CD45RA+ cells were excluded from the naive CD8 cells, which were CD45RO-negative and positively selected for CCR7. The sample taken for sequencing was naive CD8+ T cells from PBMCs. These TCRs come from a man younger than 35 in good health. Some clones in this sample may be carry-over from other donors' samples.

The chain recombines TRBV9 with TRBJ1-2, with unresolved D. V was cut by 4 bases and J by 7 bases, with 20 bases left in between. The germline CDR1 and CDR2 sequences are SGDLS and YYNGEE. The CDR3 has 15 amino acids. The CDR3, as DNA: TGTGCCAGCAGCAACCGTGGCCCCCTTCCCCCTGGCTACACCTTC. Translated: CASSNRGPLPPGYTF.

The gene calls are TRBV13 and TRBJ1-1, with D uncertain. The CDR3 contains 14 residues. CDR1 is PRHDT and CDR2 is FYEKMQ in the germline V gene (reference sequence). V dropped 5 bases and J dropped 2 bases, with 12 bases sitting between them. In DNA, the CDR3 is TGTGCCAGCAGCCCCCGACGGTCTAACACTGAAGCTTTCTTT. Translated: CASSPRRSNTEAFF.

Points on this clone: This sample also contains other DNA sequences that code for the same CDR3. The rearrangement links TRBV30 to TRBJ2-7, with 8 nucleotides matching TRBD1. The germline V gene has CDR1 GTSNPN and CDR2 SVGIG (reference sequence). The ends lost 0 bases at V and 5 bases at J; junction bases unmatched: 6. The CDR3 consists of 14 residues. CDR3 loop: CAWSVGAGGDEQYF. The CDR3 nucleotides read TGTGCCTGGAGTGTAGGGGCAGGGGGCGACGAGCAGTACTTC.

The chain is built from TRBV25-1 and TRBJ1-4; maybe TRBD1 (5 bases). The CDR3 has 17 residues. Germline loops: CDR1 MGHDK, CDR2 SYGVNS. V was trimmed by 8 bases and J by 2 bases, leaving 21 bases between them. The CDR3 sequence is CASSPTGLLVTNEKLFF. The DNA for the CDR3 is TGTGCCAGCTCTCCCACAGGACTCCTGGTGACTAATGAAAAACTGTTTTTT.

The rearrangement links TRBV27 to TRBJ1-2, with no clear D. CDR3 length equals 15 residues. Germline V gives CDR1 MNHEY, CDR2 SMNVEV (reference sequence). The V end was cut by 7 bases, the J end by 7 bases, with 22 bases between. CDR3 sequence reads: CASMVRADGPTGYTF. In DNA, the CDR3 is TGTGCCAGCATGGTGAGGGCAGACGGTCCAACTGGCTACACCTTC.

Worth noting for this clone: Other DNA sequences of this sample code for an identical CDR3. The chain joins TRBV27 to TRBJ2-7; 13 bases align to TRBD2. Germline V gives CDR1 MNHEY, CDR2 SMNVEV (reference sequence). V lost 5 bases, J lost 3 bases, and 7 bases stayed unmatched. The CDR3 runs to 16 residues. CDR3 bases: TGTGCCAGCAGTCCCCGACTAGCGGGAGGTTTCTACGAGCAGTACTTC. It specifies CASSPRLAGGFYEQYF.

J is TRBJ2-7 and V is TRBV27, with TRBD1 matching 8 bases. Germline CDR1 reads MNHEY; CDR2 reads SMNVEV (reference sequence). V lost 6 bases, J lost 3 bases, and 7 bases stayed unmatched. The CDR3 runs 14 residues. The chain's CDR3 is CASSRTGRSYEQYF. DNA of the CDR3: TGTGCCAGCAGCCGGACAGGGCGCAGCTACGAGCAGTACTTC.

The chain is built from TRBV2 and TRBJ1-1; D perhaps matches TRBD1 (6 bases). This CDR3 is 15 amino acids long. Per the germline V gene, CDR1 is SNHLY and CDR2 is FYNNEI. Between the trimmed V and J ends, which lost 0 bases and 3 bases, there was a span of 11 bases. The CDR3 loop reads CASSEAPGAHTEAFF. CDR3 bases: TGTGCCAGCAGTGAAGCGCCGGGGGCCCACACTGAAGCTTTCTTT.

The chain is built from TRBV28 and TRBJ2-7; D is unresolved. V was clipped by 5 bases and J by 4 bases, with 9 bases between them. CDR1 MDHEN and CDR2 SYDVKM come from the germline V gene. The CDR3 has 12 residues. The CDR3 spells CASSQDRYEQYF. CDR3 nucleotides: TGTGCCAGCAGTCAAGACCGTTACGAGCAGTACTTC.

The V call is TRBV4-1, the J call TRBJ1-4; D remains unclear. The CDR3 spans 14 residues. The germline V gene has CDR1 MGHRA and CDR2 YSYEKL. Trimming took off 1 base at V and 1 base at J, with 4 bases between the two ends. This chain's CDR3 is CASSQALTNEKLFF. CDR3 in DNA: TGCGCCAGCAGCCAAGCTCTAACTAATGAAAAACTGTTTTTT.

This chain links TRBV27 with TRBJ2-7, with 10 bases fitting TRBD1. CDR1 MNHEY and CDR2 SMNVEV come from the germline V gene (reference sequence). Trimming removed 10 bases from V and 7 bases from J; junction bases left unmatched: 16. This CDR3 has 15 amino acids. For the CDR3, the DNA is TGTGCCACCAGGCCCAGGGACAGGGGTTTCTTTGAGCAGTACTTC. Its protein product is CATRPRDRGFFEQYF.

V and J are TRBV10-3 and TRBJ2-7, with D unclear. V was cut by 10 bases and J by 1 base, with 20 bases left in between. This CDR3 is built from 15 residues. Germline V gives CDR1 ENHRY, CDR2 SYGVKD. CDR3: CATRGGPNPSYEQYF. DNA for the CDR3: TGTGCCACGAGAGGCGGCCCCAATCCTTCCTACGAGCAGTACTTC.

As to this clone: Distinct nucleotide sequences in the sample also encode this CDR3. The CDR3 loop reads CASSLDRGGEQYF. CDR3 DNA sequence: TGTGCCAGCAGCTTAGATCGGGGGGGCGAGCAGTACTTC. The chain joins TRBV7-9 to TRBJ2-7; 8 nucleotides line up with TRBD2. This CDR3 comprises 13 residues. The V and J ends lost 1 base and 6 bases, in that order; junction bases with no gene match: 2. CDR1 is SEHNR and CDR2 is FQNEAQ in the germline V gene (reference sequence). Using reference TRBV7-9 and TRBJ2-7 for the parts outside the CDR3, the full variable domain is DTGVSQNPRHKITKRGQNVTFRCDPISEHNRLYWYRQTLGQGPEFLTYFQNEAQLEKSRLLSDRFSAERPKGSFSTLEIQRTEQGDSAMYLCASSLDRGGEQYFGPGTRLTVT.

The J gene is TRBJ1-6, the V gene TRBV9; D remains ambiguous. V was pared by 6 bases and J by 7 bases, with 14 bases between. The V gene's germline CDR1 is SGDLS and CDR2 YYNGEE. This CDR3 region has 14 residues. As DNA, the CDR3 is TGTGCCAGCAACAAACCGGGCCAAAATTCACCCCTCCACTTT. This translates into CASNKPGQNSPLHF.

The rearrangement joins TRBV19 to TRBJ2-1, with 11 nucleotides matching TRBD2. Germline values: CDR1 LNHDA, CDR2 SQIVND (reference sequence). CDR3 length equals 16 residues. The ends lost 3 bases at V and 4 bases at J; junction bases unmatched: 5. The CDR3 loop reads CASSIAGTSGYNEQFF. The CDR3 DNA follows: TGTGCCAGTAGTATCGCCGGGACTAGCGGTTACAATGAGCAGTTCTTC. The entire variable domain, with the rest obtained from reference TRBV19 and TRBJ2-1, is as follows: DGGITQSPKYLFRKEGQNVTLSCEQNLNHDAMYWYRQDPGQGLRLIYYSQIVNDFQKGDIAEGYSVSREKKESFPLTVTSAQKNPTAFYLCASSIAGTSGYNEQFFGPGTRLTVL.

The genes are TRBV7-8 and TRBJ2-1; the D is unclear. The germline V gene has CDR1 SGHVS and CDR2 FQNEAQ. CDR3 length: 12 amino acids. V shed 5 bases and J shed 15 bases, with 17 bases lying between them. CDR3 residues: CASSLEPVFPFF. In DNA, the CDR3 is TGTGCCAGCAGCCTGGAACCAGTTTTCCCGTTCTTC.

The V and J genes are TRBV5-5 and TRBJ1-5; 8 nucleotides align to TRBD1. There are 14 residues in the CDR3. After removal of 3 bases from V and 4 bases from J, the junction contained 3 bases not matched to a gene. Per germline, CDR1 SGHKS and CDR2 YYEKEE (reference sequence). The CDR3 reads CASSWTGFNQPQHF. CDR3 sequence (DNA): TGTGCCAGCAGCTGGACAGGGTTTAATCAGCCCCAGCATTTT.

This sequence joins TRBV11-1 and TRBJ2-7, with D maybe TRBD2 (6 bases). The germline gives CDR1 SGHAT, CDR2 FQDESV (reference sequence). The CDR3 covers 13 residues. The V end lost 4 bases, the J end lost 2 bases, and 9 bases lay between the germline ends. The CDR3 nucleotides read TGTGCCAGCAGCTATCGACTAGCCTACGAGCAGTACTTC. Translating it yields CASSYRLAYEQYF.